This TCR beta chain was found in a study of blood T cell repertoires in COVID-19. Looking at the study overall: The study drew acute and convalescent COVID-19 samples from the United States, Italy and Spain. The cDNA or gDNA used as material had been derived from T cells, B-cell-depleted T cells, or PBMCs.

V gave up 0 bases and J gave up 5 bases, with 10 bases separating them. The germline gives CDR1 SGDLS, CDR2 YYNGEE. The CDR3 has 14 amino acids. Per the authors' pipeline: The assay estimated nucleated cells by amplifying reference gene primers. Measured with immunoSEQ multiplex PCR; TCRdb has only the in-frame clones, and not every one. V, J and clone size reflect that table, while D and trimming were determined from the DNA. Of fewer than 85,000 clones listed, about 87% are singletons. The source is a human donor in a cohort sampled during active COVID-19. The chain carries TRBV9 and TRBJ2-3; D gene unclear. The specimen was peripheral blood. CDR3 in DNA: TGTGCCAGCAGCGTAGAATTCAGCGTAGATACGCAGTATTTT. This sequence encodes CASSVEFSVDTQYF.